The 10 T cell receptor beta chains below come from one sample, sequenced in a study of OX40 agonist ivuxolimab in advanced cancers. Receptors were amplified or captured by the immunoSEQ multiplex PCR assay. Held by TCRdb, this immuneACCESS table contains in-frame sequences only and omits some clones. Under half of the omission traces to an unresolved V gene where checked; the cause of the rest is unknown. For this sample there are 32,000 or so clones; 80% to 90% appear just once. The ten largest clones represent less than 20% of the sample. The starting material was CD4+ or CD8+ T cells sorted from blood, obtained in a trial of the OX40 agonist ivuxolimab. All receptors derive from an adult with an advanced solid tumor such as melanoma, head and neck, liver or kidney cancer.

The chain employs TRBV14 and TRBJ2-4, with a tentative D call TRBD2 (5 bases). The V end lost 1 base, the J end lost 0 bases, and 16 bases lay between the germline ends. CDR3 size: 18 residues. Germline V gene data show CDR1 as SGHDN and CDR2 as FVKESK. The CDR3 spells CASSQAPGMPLAKNIQYF. The CDR3 coding sequence is TGTGCCAGCAGCCAAGCTCCGGGGATGCCGCTAGCCAAAAACATTCAGTACTTC. The full variable domain, its missing parts supplied by reference TRBV14 and TRBJ2-4, is EAGVTQFPSHSVIEKGQTVTLRCDPISGHDNLYWYRRVMGKEIKFLLHFVKESKQDESGMPNNRFLAERTGGTYSTLKVQPAELEDSGVYFCASSQAPGMPLAKNIQYFGAGTRLSVL.

The V and J genes are TRBV9 and TRBJ2-7; D ambiguous. The V end was cut by 4 bases, the J end by 2 bases, with 16 bases between. Germline values: CDR1 SGDLS, CDR2 YYNGEE. The CDR3 sequence is 15 residues long. The CDR3 spells CASSPLGPNPYEQYF. The CDR3 nucleotides are TGTGCCAGCAGCCCCTTAGGACCTAACCCCTACGAGCAGTACTTC.

V usage is TRBV28 and J usage is TRBJ1-2, with TRBD1 as a possible D gene (6 bases). Germline CDR1 is MDHEN and CDR2 is SYDVKM. With 6 bases removed from V and 2 bases from J, the gap between germline ends came to 16 bases. The CDR3 contains 15 residues. Here the CDR3 DNA reads TGTGCCAGCAGGTACTTAATGACAGGAAACTATGGCTACACCTTC. It translates to CASRYLMTGNYGYTF.

This clone has just a few counts. The CDR3: CSVEGEARTNYGYTF. The CDR3 region has the DNA TGCAGCGTTGAAGGGGAAGCCAGAACTAACTATGGCTACACCTTC. The chain combines TRBV29-1 with TRBJ1-2; D unclear. This CDR3 is 15 amino acids long. Germline lookup yields CDR1 SQVTM and CDR2 ANQGSEA. Trimming cost V 1 base and J 0 bases, with 12 bases left between them.

This CDR3 is CASSEPGQRVYEQYF. The CDR3 DNA follows: TGTGCCAGCAGTGAACCCGGACAGCGAGTTTACGAGCAGTACTTC. The V gene is TRBV2, the J gene TRBJ2-7, with D possibly matching TRBD1 (6 bases). Germline CDR1 SNHLY, CDR2 FYNNEI. The CDR3 is 15 amino acids. V dropped 2 bases and J dropped 4 bases, with 15 bases sitting between them.

The chain recombines TRBV19 with TRBJ1-4; no clear D gene. CDR1 is LNHDA and CDR2 is SQIVND in the germline V gene (reference sequence). The CDR3 has 16 residues. The V end was cut by 5 bases, the J end by 0 bases, with 13 bases between. The CDR3 reads CASSPRASATNEKLFF. The CDR3 DNA reads as TGTGCCAGTAGTCCCCGTGCGTCTGCAACTAATGAAAAACTGTTTTTT.

This sequence joins TRBV5-1 and TRBJ1-2, with D perhaps matching TRBD1 (5 bases). The CDR3 runs 16 residues. Trimming took off 0 bases at V and 4 bases at J, with 16 bases between the two ends. Germline CDR1 and CDR2: SGHRS and YFSETQ. The CDR3 sequence is CASSLVSGAGTYGYTF. The CDR3 DNA reads TGCGCCAGCAGCTTGGTCTCCGGGGCAGGGACCTATGGCTACACCTTC.

The chain recombines TRBV4-3 with TRBJ2-6, with 8 nucleotides matching TRBD2. V was clipped by 0 bases and J by 0 bases; unmatched bases: 4. There are 18 residues in the CDR3. The germline V gene encodes CDR1 LGHNA and CDR2 YSLEER. The CDR3 region is CASSQDLGGGSGANVLTF. CDR3 sequence (DNA): TGCGCCAGCAGCCAAGATCTCGGGGGGGGCTCTGGGGCCAACGTCCTGACTTTC.

The chain has TRBV6-5 and TRBJ2-1; possible D gene TRBD1, 6 bases. CDR3 length: 14 amino acids. Trimming removed 0 bases at V and 9 bases at J, with 12 bases between. Per the germline V gene, CDR1 is MNHEY and CDR2 is SVGAGI. Written as DNA, the CDR3 is TGTGCCAGCAGTTACTCGGGAACAGGGAGTGAGCAGTTCTTC. Translating it yields CASSYSGTGSEQFF.

This clone was seen only once. The J gene is TRBJ1-1, the V gene TRBV6-5; no clear D gene. V was cut by 2 bases and J by 1 base, with 5 bases left in between. There are 13 residues in the CDR3. Germline V gene sequence: CDR1 MNHEY, CDR2 SVGAGI. CDR3 nucleotides: TGTGCCAGCAGTTACGGACGGAACACTGAAGCTTTCTTT. Translating it yields CASSYGRNTEAFF.